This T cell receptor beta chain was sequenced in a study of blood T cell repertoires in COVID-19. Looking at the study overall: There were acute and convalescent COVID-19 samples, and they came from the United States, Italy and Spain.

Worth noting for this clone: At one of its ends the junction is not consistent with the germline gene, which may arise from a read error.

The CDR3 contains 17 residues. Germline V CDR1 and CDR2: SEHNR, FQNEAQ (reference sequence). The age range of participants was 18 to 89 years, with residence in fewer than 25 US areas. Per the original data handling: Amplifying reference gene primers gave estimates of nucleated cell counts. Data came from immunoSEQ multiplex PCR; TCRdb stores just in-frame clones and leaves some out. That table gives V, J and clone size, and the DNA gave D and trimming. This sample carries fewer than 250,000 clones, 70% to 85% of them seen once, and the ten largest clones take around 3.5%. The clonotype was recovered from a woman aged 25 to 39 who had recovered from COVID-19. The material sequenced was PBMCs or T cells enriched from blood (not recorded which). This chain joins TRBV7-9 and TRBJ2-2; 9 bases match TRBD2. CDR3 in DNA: TGTGCCAGCAGCTTAAGAGCGGGGGGCTGGAACATCGGGGAGCTGTTTTTT. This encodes CASSLRAGGWNIGELFF.